Each of the 20 T cell receptor beta chains below was sequenced from the same sample in a study of CD8 T cells in Susac syndrome. Random-hexamer reverse transcription was applied to about 0.5 to 1 ug RNA. TCRdb ran MiXCR on the immunoSEQ multiplex PCR reads and lists one entry per CDR3 protein. The sample carries about 80,000 distinct CDR3 sequences, about 95% recorded once. Sequencing input: CD8+ T cells from PBMCs. The source is a human donor with Susac syndrome.

The chain uses TRBV5-6 and TRBJ2-1; 10 nucleotides align to TRBD1. V was clipped by 4 bases and J by 5 bases; unmatched bases: 6. CDR1 is SGHDT, CDR2 YYEEEE, per germline. CDR3 length: 15 residues. The CDR3 sequence is CASSPGQGLDNEQFF. CDR3 coding DNA: TGTGCCAGCAGCCCGGGACAGGGGCTGGACAATGAGCAGTTCTTC.

This clonotype was recorded once. The gene calls are TRBV2 and TRBJ2-3; D remains unclear. V lost 8 bases to trimming and J lost 11 bases, with 20 bases between them. The germline V gene has CDR1 SNHLY and CDR2 FYNNEI. There are 13 residues in the CDR3. The CDR3 DNA is TGTGCCAGCCTCATGAGTACCCGTAACCTGCAGTATTTT. It codes for CASLMSTRNLQYF.

CDR3 in DNA: TGCGCCAGCAGCCAAGAAAGCGCTAGCGGGGCCCAAGAGACCCAGTACTTC. Its translation is CASSQESASGAQETQYF. The chain employs TRBV4-3 and TRBJ2-5, with 9 bases identical to TRBD2. This CDR3 is built from 17 residues. Germline V gene lookup returns CDR1 LGHNA and CDR2 YSLEER. Unmatched junction bases numbered 6, after V lost 0 bases and J lost 1 base.

V and J are TRBV10-3 and TRBJ2-3, with TRBD2 matching over 11 bases. CDR3 length: 15 amino acids. V shed 5 bases, J shed 6 bases, and the junction held 7 bases outside the gene matches. The germline gives CDR1 ENHRY, CDR2 SYGVKD. CDR3 bases: TGTGCCATCAGTCCGACTAGCGGGGCAAGGGATACGCAGTATTTT. As protein: CAISPTSGARDTQYF.

The chain recombines TRBV6-5 with TRBJ1-4; possible D gene TRBD1, 5 bases. V lost 0 bases, J lost 5 bases, and 13 bases lay in between. CDR1 and CDR2 from the germline V gene are MNHEY and SVGAGI. This CDR3 spans 16 amino acids. The CDR3 nucleotides are TGTGCCAGCAGTTACTCCGGGGCGAAGGGGAATGAAAAACTGTTTTTT. Protein sequence: CASSYSGAKGNEKLFF.

The chain carries TRBV19 and TRBJ1-5, with 8 bases identical to TRBD1. CDR3 length: 13 residues. CDR1 and CDR2 (germline): LNHDA, SQIVND (reference sequence). V lost 10 bases and J lost 3; bases outside the gene matches: 5. CDR3 nucleotide sequence: TGTGCCACCACGACAGGGGTCAATCAGCCCCAGCATTTT. Its protein product is CATTTGVNQPQHF.

The rearrangement uses TRBV28 and TRBJ1-1; D unclear. Trimming removed 2 bases from V and 3 bases from J, with 4 bases in between. CDR3 length: 12 amino acids. Germline CDR1 and CDR2: MDHEN and SYDVKM. CDR3 in amino acids: CASSLTDTEAFF. CDR3 in DNA: TGTGCCAGCAGTTTAACCGACACTGAAGCTTTCTTT.

The J gene is TRBJ2-6, the V gene TRBV9; no firm D call. Between the trimmed V and J ends, which lost 1 base and 4 bases, there was a span of 9 bases. Germline CDR1 reads SGDLS; CDR2 reads YYNGEE. The CDR3 has 15 amino acids. CDR3 protein: CASSVSAPGANVLTF. The CDR3 DNA reads as TGTGCCAGCAGCGTATCGGCCCCCGGGGCCAACGTCCTGACTTTC. Full variable domain (rest looked up from reference TRBV9 and TRBJ2-6): DSGVTQTPKHLITATGQRVTLRCSPRSGDLSVYWYQQSLDQGLQFLIQYYNGEERAKGNILERFSAQQFPDLHSELNLSSLELGDSALYFCASSVSAPGANVLTFGAGSRLTVL.

The gene calls are TRBV4-1 and TRBJ2-7, with D unresolved. CDR1 and CDR2 (germline): MGHRA, YSYEKL. This CDR3 is built from 10 residues. The V and J ends lost 4 bases and 6 bases respectively, with 4 bases between them. The CDR3, as DNA: TGCGCCAGCAGCCGGATCGAGCAGTACGTC. Its protein is CASSRIEQYV.

The chain joins TRBV5-1 to TRBJ2-3, with D possibly TRBD2 on 5 matching bases. Germline CDR1 and CDR2: SGHRS and YFSETQ. The CDR3 extends over 14 amino acids. Trimming shortened V by 6 bases and J by 5 bases, and 16 bases separated the two germline ends. CDR3 nucleotide sequence: TGCGCCAGCAACGACTACCTCAAGGAAGATACGCAGTATTTT. The encoded protein is CASNDYLKEDTQYF.

Only one count was recorded for this clonotype. The V and J genes are TRBV20-1 and TRBJ2-7; 9 nucleotides align to TRBD1. The junction had 6 bases not matched to a gene; V was cut back by 6 bases and J by 0 bases. Per the germline V gene, CDR1 is DFQATT and CDR2 is SNEGSKA (reference sequence). This CDR3 region has 14 residues. The CDR3 bases are TGCAGTGCCACCGGGACAGGGAGCTCCTACGAGCAGTACGTC. Encoded protein: CSATGTGSSYEQYV.

The chain recombines TRBV12-3 or TRBV12-4 with TRBJ1-2; a weak D match, TRBD1 (6 bases). V lost 0 bases and J 4 bases, leaving 9 bases between the germline ends. CDR3 length equals 14 residues. CDR3 protein: CASSLATTGYGYTF. The CDR3 DNA follows: TGTGCCAGCAGTTTAGCGACGACAGGCTATGGCTACACCTTC.

Turning to this clonotype: A junction end diverges from the germline sequence, so it may reflect a read error. CDR3: CASRSRANEQFF. In nucleotides, the CDR3 is TGTGCAAGCAGGTCCAGAGCCAATGAGCAGTTCTTC. V gene TRBV2 combines with J gene TRBJ2-1, with no clear D. The germline gives CDR1 SNHLY, CDR2 FYNNEI. This CDR3 contains 12 residues.

The chain carries TRBV30 and TRBJ2-7, with 8 bases lining up with TRBD2. In germline, CDR1 is GTSNPN, CDR2 SVGIG (reference sequence). The J segment lost 4 bases and the V segment lost 4 bases, leaving 15 bases of the junction unmatched. The CDR3 runs 16 residues. The CDR3, as DNA: TGTGCCTGGACTGCGGGGGGCGAGATAATTCGGTACGAGCAGTACTTC. Its protein product is CAWTAGGEIIRYEQYF.

This rearrangement joins TRBV20-1 to TRBJ1-2; TRBD1 agrees at 7 bases. In germline, CDR1 is DFQATT, CDR2 SNEGSKA (reference sequence). The CDR3 length is 13 residues. V trimming: 3 bases; J trimming: 2 bases; junction bases outside the gene matches: 3. The CDR3 reads CSARPTGNYGYTF. In DNA form, the CDR3 reads TGCAGTGCTAGGCCGACAGGGAACTATGGCTACACCTTC.

The chain combines TRBV9 with TRBJ2-7; 8 positions match TRBD2. The germline V gene encodes CDR1 SGDLS and CDR2 YYNGEE. V shed 3 bases and J 0 bases; nucleotides not matched to a gene: 2. CDR3 length: 14 residues. The CDR3 region is CASSGSGNSYEQYF. The CDR3 bases are TGTGCCAGCAGCGGTAGCGGGAACTCCTACGAGCAGTACTTC.

The rearrangement joins TRBV29-1 to TRBJ2-3; 8 bases fit TRBD1. V lost 8 bases to trimming and J lost 8 bases; unmatched junction nucleotides: 6. The CDR3 consists of 11 residues. Germline values: CDR1 SQVTM, CDR2 ANQGSEA. The CDR3 is CSNRDRGTQYF. The CDR3 coding sequence is TGCAGCAACAGAGACAGGGGTACGCAGTATTTT.

V gene TRBV5-1 combines with J gene TRBJ2-1, with 7 bases fitting TRBD2. The germline CDR1 and CDR2 sequences are SGHRS and YFSETQ. CDR3 length equals 16 residues. The trim removed 3 bases at V and 0 bases at J, leaving 6 bases unmatched. The CDR3, as DNA: TGCGCCAGCAGCTCTACTGGCGGGAGCTCCTACAATGAGCAGTTCTTC. Its translation: CASSSTGGSSYNEQFF. The whole variable domain, remainder taken from reference TRBV5-1 and TRBJ2-1, is KAGVTQTPRYLIKTRGQQVTLSCSPISGHRSVSWYQQTPGQGLQFLFEYFSETQRNKGNFPGRFSGRQFSNSRSEMNVSTLELGDSALYLCASSSTGGSSYNEQFFGPGTRLTVL.

The chain is built from TRBV30 and TRBJ2-7; no firm D call. Trimming removed 4 bases from V and 2 bases from J, with 15 bases in between. In germline, CDR1 is GTSNPN, CDR2 SVGIG (reference sequence). This CDR3 spans 14 amino acids. CDR3 sequence reads: CAWTSTLGPYEQYF. The CDR3 nucleotides are TGTGCCTGGACCTCGACACTTGGGCCCTACGAGCAGTACTTC.

The rearrangement uses TRBV7-9 and TRBJ2-1; D tentatively reads TRBD1 or TRBD2 (5 bases each). This CDR3 has 16 residues. Germline CDR1 SEHNR, CDR2 FQNEAQ (reference sequence). V was clipped by 7 bases and J by 4 bases, with 20 bases between them. The CDR3: CASNSRLGTDYNEQFF. The DNA of the CDR3 is TGTGCCAGCAACTCCCGACTCGGGACGGATTACAATGAGCAGTTCTTC.